A single sample gave rise to the 29 T cell receptor beta chains below, sequenced in a study of CD4 T cells in relation to SARS-CoV-2 and coronaviruses. Repertoires were generated with immunoSEQ multiplex PCR, while TCRdb's copy carries only in-frame clones and drops some. The repertoire includes around 35,000 clones, 80% to 90% of them detected once, and around 3.3% sits in the top ten. Sequences were obtained from memory CD4+ T cells from PBMCs. These receptors were collected from an adult with COVID-19.

The V call is TRBV7-2, the J call TRBJ2-3; D could derive from TRBD1 or TRBD2 (5 bases each). V was clipped by 5 bases and J by 4 bases, with 16 bases between them. Germline CDR1 and CDR2: SGHTA and FQGNSA. CDR3 length: 15 residues. The CDR3 loop is CASSPGRGASDTQYF. The CDR3 DNA reads TGTGCCAGCAGCCCGGGGCGTGGTGCGTCAGATACGCAGTATTTT.

This chain joins TRBV10-3 and TRBJ2-1, with 7 nucleotides matching TRBD2. Trimming at V came to 1 base and at J to 3 bases, leaving 3 bases not matched to a gene. Germline V gives CDR1 ENHRY, CDR2 SYGVKD. The CDR3 covers 15 residues. This CDR3 reads CAISEWGTNYNEQFF. CDR3 nucleotide sequence: TGTGCCATCAGTGAGTGGGGGACTAACTACAATGAGCAGTTCTTC.

CDR3: CASSLRLAGTDEQFF. In DNA form, the CDR3 reads TGTGCCAGCAGCTTGCGACTAGCGGGAACGGATGAGCAGTTCTTC. V is TRBV11-1 and J is TRBJ2-1, with 11 bases matching TRBD2. The junction had 6 bases not matched to a gene; V was cut back by 3 bases and J by 8 bases. Germline V CDR1 and CDR2: SGHAT, FQDESV (reference sequence). The length of the CDR3 is 15 residues.

V and J are TRBV7-9 and TRBJ2-1; TRBD1 is a possible D gene (7 bases). Germline-derived CDR1 and CDR2 are SEHNR and FQNEAQ (reference sequence). Trimming pared 8 bases from V and 15 bases from J, leaving 20 bases between. The CDR3 contains 12 residues. This CDR3 reads CASGGGGRAPFF. The CDR3 DNA reads TGTGCCAGCGGAGGGGGCGGGCGGGCCCCGTTCTTC.

This sequence joins TRBV28 and TRBJ1-1; perhaps TRBD1 as D (6 bases). Germline assignment: CDR1 MDHEN and CDR2 SYDVKM. The germline V and J ends were trimmed by 3 bases and 6 bases, with 11 bases remaining between them. This CDR3 is built from 13 residues. Here the CDR3 reads CASSFGGRSEAFF. In nucleotides, the CDR3 is TGTGCCAGCAGTTTTGGGGGGCGGTCTGAAGCTTTCTTT.

V is TRBV12-3 or TRBV12-4 and J is TRBJ2-5; D is unclear. This CDR3 spans 11 amino acids. V lost 6 bases and J 7 bases, leaving 9 bases between the germline ends. DNA for the CDR3: TGTGCCAGCAGCCCCGATCGGACCCAGTACTTC. Its translation: CASSPDRTQYF.

The chain employs TRBV11-3 and TRBJ2-1; 10 bases are shared with TRBD2. V lost 4 bases and J lost 9; bases outside the gene matches: 12. There are 16 residues in the CDR3. Germline V gene sequence: CDR1 SGHNT, CDR2 YENEEA. The DNA of the CDR3 is TGTGCCAGCAGCTCGATCGATGTAGCGGGAGGACGTGAGCAGTTCTTC. This sequence encodes CASSSIDVAGGREQFF.

This clone has just a few counts. The chain joins TRBV6-5 to TRBJ2-2; D unresolved. The germline V gene encodes CDR1 MNHEY and CDR2 SVGAGI. This CDR3 contains 15 residues. The V end lost 2 bases, the J end lost 5 bases, and 12 bases lay between the germline ends. The CDR3 sequence is CASSYTTFQTGELFF. For the CDR3, the DNA is TGTGCCAGCAGTTACACAACATTTCAAACCGGGGAGCTGTTTTTT.

CDR3 bases: TGTGCCAGCAGCTTTTCTGGAAACACCATATATTTT. It translates to CASSFSGNTIYF. The chain uses TRBV7-2 and TRBJ1-3; D not resolved. The CDR3 has 12 amino acids. Germline V lookup: CDR1 SGHTA, CDR2 FQGNSA. The V gene lost 3 bases and the J gene lost 1 base, with 1 base spanning the gap. Filled out from reference TRBV7-2 and TRBJ1-3, the complete variable domain reads GAGVSQSPSNKVTEKGKDVELRCDPISGHTALYWYRQSLGQGLEFLIYFQGNSAPDKSGLPSDRFSAERTGGSVSTLTIQRTQQEDSAVYLCASSFSGNTIYFGEGSWLTVV.

This chain joins TRBV2 and TRBJ2-7; D gene unclear. Per germline, CDR1 SNHLY and CDR2 FYNNEI. The CDR3 is 14 amino acids. The V end was cut by 5 bases, the J end by 0 bases, with 11 bases between. The CDR3 sequence is CASSQKLSSYEQYF. The CDR3 DNA reads TGTGCCAGCAGTCAGAAGCTCTCCTCCTACGAGCAGTACTTC.

The chain combines TRBV25-1 with TRBJ2-5; 8 nucleotides align to TRBD1. The CDR3 spans 14 residues. V lost 3 bases, J lost 4 bases, and 4 bases stayed unmatched. The germline V gene has CDR1 MGHDK and CDR2 SYGVNS. The CDR3 loop is CASSDDRGLETQYF. In DNA form, the CDR3 reads TGTGCCAGCAGTGACGACAGGGGTTTAGAGACCCAGTACTTC.

The chain links TRBV28 to TRBJ1-4; 7 bases agree with TRBD1. There are 13 residues in the CDR3. Trimming took 8 bases from V and 7 from J; bases not matched to a gene: 7. Germline V CDR1 and CDR2: MDHEN, SYDVKM. As DNA, the CDR3 is TGTGCCAGCCTCGACAGGGAATCTGAAAAACTGTTTTTT. It encodes CASLDRESEKLFF.

The CDR3 loop is CASSLGPGEETQYF. DNA for the CDR3: TGTGCCAGCAGCTTGGGGCCAGGGGAAGAGACCCAGTACTTC. This chain uses TRBV7-6 with TRBJ2-5, with D perhaps matching TRBD1 (6 bases). This CDR3 has 14 amino acids. Deletions cut 3 bases from V and 3 bases from J, with 11 bases between. Germline assignment: CDR1 SGHVS and CDR2 FNYEAQ.

J is TRBJ2-7 and V is TRBV19, with D perhaps matching TRBD1 (10 bases). CDR1 is LNHDA and CDR2 is SQIVND in the germline V gene (reference sequence). V lost 6 bases to trimming and J lost 3 bases, with 24 bases between them. CDR3 length: 17 residues. CDR3 residues: CASSPGTGAAGGYEQYF. The CDR3 DNA reads TGTGCCAGTAGCCCCGGGACAGGGGCAGCGGGGGGCTACGAGCAGTACTTC.

This sequence joins TRBV28 and TRBJ2-7; 12 bases map to TRBD2. CDR3 length: 15 residues. J gave up 1 base and V 6 bases, and 4 bases lay outside the gene matches. Germline loops: CDR1 MDHEN, CDR2 SYDVKM. This CDR3 is CASRWGTSGSYEQYF. The CDR3 DNA reads as TGTGCCAGCAGGTGGGGGACTAGCGGGTCCTACGAGCAGTACTTC.

The chain links TRBV29-1 to TRBJ1-1; no definite D call. Per the germline V gene, CDR1 is SQVTM and CDR2 is ANQGSEA. CDR3 length: 13 amino acids. With 7 bases removed from V and 0 bases from J, the gap between germline ends came to 12 bases. The CDR3 bases are TGCAGCGCCTGGACGGTCCTGAACACTGAAGCTTTCTTT. Translated, it gives CSAWTVLNTEAFF.

The chain couples TRBV19 to TRBJ2-4, with D perhaps TRBD2 (6 bases). Deletions cut 9 bases from V and 2 bases from J, with 14 bases between. The CDR3 runs to 14 residues. Germline-derived CDR1 and CDR2 are LNHDA and SQIVND (reference sequence). The CDR3 DNA sequence: TGTGCCAGCGACGATGGGGGGTCCAAAAACATTCAGTACTTC. Protein product: CASDDGGSKNIQYF.

In this sample, this clone turned up once. The V and J genes are TRBV6-6 and TRBJ2-1; 11 bases line up with TRBD2. This CDR3 has 20 residues. Trimming at V came to 5 bases and at J to 2 bases, leaving 17 bases not matched to a gene. CDR1 and CDR2 from the germline V gene are MNHNY and SVGAGI (reference sequence). CDR3 sequence reads: CASSHQRTERGLAAYNEQFF. The CDR3 bases are TGTGCCAGCAGTCACCAAAGGACTGAACGGGGACTAGCGGCCTACAATGAGCAGTTCTTC.

V usage is TRBV14 and J usage is TRBJ2-7; D is possibly TRBD1 (6 bases). CDR1 and CDR2 (germline): SGHDN, FVKESK. Trimming left V 2 bases short and J 0 bases short, with 8 bases between. CDR3 length: 14 residues. CDR3 sequence (DNA): TGTGCCAGCAGCCAACTCAGGGGCTCCTACGAGCAGTACTTC. Its protein product is CASSQLRGSYEQYF.

V usage is TRBV6-5 and J usage is TRBJ1-2; 7 bases agree with TRBD1. This CDR3 is built from 13 residues. Unmatched junction bases numbered 4, after V lost 5 bases and J lost 4 bases. Germline loops: CDR1 MNHEY, CDR2 SVGAGI. The CDR3 sequence is CASSPGQVYGYTF. The CDR3 coding sequence is TGTGCCAGCAGTCCCGGACAGGTCTATGGCTACACCTTC.

V gene TRBV7-9 combines with J gene TRBJ1-4; 8 bases match TRBD1. The junction had 7 bases not matched to a gene; V was cut back by 5 bases and J by 5 bases. The CDR3 loop spans 15 amino acids. Germline-derived CDR1 and CDR2 are SEHNR and FQNEAQ (reference sequence). The CDR3 region has the DNA TGTGCCAGCAGCACCGGACAGGGTTCCAATGAAAAACTGTTTTTT. Translating it yields CASSTGQGSNEKLFF.

V gene TRBV10-3 combines with J gene TRBJ1-6; 8 bases align to TRBD1. V lost 2 bases, J lost 7 bases, and 7 bases stayed unmatched. This CDR3 is built from 16 residues. The germline V gene encodes CDR1 ENHRY and CDR2 SYGVKD. CDR3 amino acids: CAISETRGLANSPLHF. CDR3 coding DNA: TGTGCCATCAGTGAGACCAGGGGGCTGGCGAATTCACCCCTCCACTTT.

The gene calls are TRBV19 and TRBJ2-5; possibly TRBD1 for D (6 bases). CDR1 and CDR2 from the germline V gene are LNHDA and SQIVND (reference sequence). CDR3 length equals 12 residues. V lost 7 bases, J lost 4 bases, and 10 bases lay in between. Written as DNA, the CDR3 is TGTGCCAGTAAGGAGACAGGAGAGACCCAGTACTTC. Translated: CASKETGETQYF.

The J gene is TRBJ2-4, the V gene TRBV18; D gene uncertain. Germline V lookup: CDR1 KGHSH, CDR2 LQKENI. The V gene lost 2 bases and the J gene lost 2 bases, with 10 bases spanning the gap. This CDR3 is 15 amino acids long. The CDR3 here is CASSPESLTKNIQYF. The DNA of the CDR3 is TGTGCCAGCTCACCAGAATCGTTAACCAAAAACATTCAGTACTTC.

The chain uses TRBV5-1 and TRBJ2-1; D is undetermined. Deletions cut 2 bases from V and 4 bases from J, with 13 bases between. This CDR3 spans 15 amino acids. Per germline, CDR1 SGHRS and CDR2 YFSETQ. The CDR3 reads CASSLGSSDYNEQFF. For the CDR3, the DNA is TGCGCCAGCAGCTTAGGCTCGAGCGATTACAATGAGCAGTTCTTC.

V usage is TRBV5-1 and J usage is TRBJ1-5; possible D gene TRBD1, 5 bases. The V and J ends lost 0 bases and 0 bases respectively, with 7 bases between them. CDR3 size: 15 residues. Germline V gene lookup returns CDR1 SGHRS and CDR2 YFSETQ. The CDR3 region has the DNA TGCGCCAGCAGCTTGGGAGGGGTTAGCAATCAGCCCCAGCATTTT. Its translation is CASSLGGVSNQPQHF.

This chain uses TRBV6-5 with TRBJ2-7, with D perhaps being TRBD1 or TRBD2 (6 bases each). The CDR3 spans 14 residues. Looked up from germline, CDR1 is MNHEY and CDR2 is SVGAGI. The ends were cut back, 7 bases at V and 3 bases at J, with 16 bases in the middle. For the CDR3, the DNA is TGTGCCAGCAAAGGGGGGTCGGAGGTCTACGAGCAGTACTTC. Protein sequence: CASKGGSEVYEQYF.

This chain joins TRBV3-1 (or the pseudogene TRBV3-2) and TRBJ2-5; D ambiguous. CDR3 length: 16 amino acids. Germline assignment: CDR1 LGHDT and CDR2 YNNKEL (reference sequence). V was shortened by 1 base and J by 2 bases, with 14 bases between the two germline ends. The CDR3 DNA sequence: TGTGCCAGCAGCCAAGCCCCCCGAATCAGTCAAGAGACCCAGTACTTC. Its protein is CASSQAPRISQETQYF.

The V call is TRBV12-5, the J call TRBJ2-5; 11 bases fit TRBD2. J lost 5 bases, V lost 3 bases, and 14 bases had no gene match. This CDR3 region has 18 residues. From germline, CDR1 is LGHNT and CDR2 FRNRAP. DNA of the CDR3: TGTGCTAGTGGTTTCTCGAGTAGCGGGAGGGCCTCTCGGGAGACCCAGTACTTC. Protein product: CASGFSSSGRASRETQYF.